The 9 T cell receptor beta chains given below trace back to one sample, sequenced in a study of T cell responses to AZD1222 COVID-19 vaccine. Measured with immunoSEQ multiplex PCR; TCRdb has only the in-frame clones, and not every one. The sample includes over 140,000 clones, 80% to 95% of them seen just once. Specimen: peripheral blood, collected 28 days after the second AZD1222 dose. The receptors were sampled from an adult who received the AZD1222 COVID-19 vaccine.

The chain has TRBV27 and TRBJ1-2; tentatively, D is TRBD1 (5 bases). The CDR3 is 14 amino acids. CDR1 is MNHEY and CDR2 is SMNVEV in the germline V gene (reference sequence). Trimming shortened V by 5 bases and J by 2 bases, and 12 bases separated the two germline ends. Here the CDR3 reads CASSNGTANYGYTF. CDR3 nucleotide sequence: TGTGCCAGCAGTAACGGGACGGCAAACTATGGCTACACCTTC.

The CDR3 reads CASSATSGRAGNEQFF. CDR3 DNA sequence: TGTGCCAGCAGCGCGACTAGCGGGAGGGCCGGCAATGAGCAGTTCTTC. The gene calls are TRBV7-3 and TRBJ2-1, with TRBD2 matching 14 bases. The CDR3 has 16 residues. The ends lost 5 bases at V and 6 bases at J; junction bases unmatched: 6. Looked up from germline, CDR1 is SGHTA and CDR2 is FQGTGA.

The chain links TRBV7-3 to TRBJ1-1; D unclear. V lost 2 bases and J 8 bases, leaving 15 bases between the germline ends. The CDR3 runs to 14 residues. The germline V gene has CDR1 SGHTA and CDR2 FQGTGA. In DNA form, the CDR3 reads TGTGCCAGCAGCTTATCGAGCCTTGGAGGAGAAGCTTTCTTT. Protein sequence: CASSLSSLGGEAFF.

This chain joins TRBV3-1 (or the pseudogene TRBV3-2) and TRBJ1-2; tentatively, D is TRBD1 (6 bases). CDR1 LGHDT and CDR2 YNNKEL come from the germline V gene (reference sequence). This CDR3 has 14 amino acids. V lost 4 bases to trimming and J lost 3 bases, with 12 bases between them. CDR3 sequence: CASSRTDPDYGYTF. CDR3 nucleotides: TGTGCCAGCAGCCGGACAGACCCCGACTATGGCTACACCTTC.

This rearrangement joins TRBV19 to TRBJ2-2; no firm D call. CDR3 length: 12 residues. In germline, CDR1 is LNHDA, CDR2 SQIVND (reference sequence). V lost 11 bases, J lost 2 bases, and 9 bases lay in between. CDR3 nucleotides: TGTGCCGGCAGACGAAACACCGGGGAGCTGTTTTTT. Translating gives CAGRRNTGELFF.

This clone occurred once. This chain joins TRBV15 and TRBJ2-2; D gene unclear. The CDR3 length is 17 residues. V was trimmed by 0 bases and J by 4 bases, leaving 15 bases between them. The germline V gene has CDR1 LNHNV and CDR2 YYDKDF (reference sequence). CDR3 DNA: TGTGCCACCAGCAGAGATGCCGCGGATCGAAGCACCGGGGAGCTGTTTTTT. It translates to CATSRDAADRSTGELFF. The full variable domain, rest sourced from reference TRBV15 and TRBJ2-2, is DAMVIQNPRYQVTQFGKPVTLSCSQTLNHNVMYWYQQKSSQAPKLLFHYYDKDFNNEADTPDNFQSRRPNTSFCFLDIRSPGLGDTAMYLCATSRDAADRSTGELFFGEGSRLTVL.

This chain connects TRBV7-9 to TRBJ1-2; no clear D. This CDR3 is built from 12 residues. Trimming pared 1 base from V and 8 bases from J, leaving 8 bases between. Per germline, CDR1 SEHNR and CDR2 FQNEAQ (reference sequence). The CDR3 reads CASSLGEGGYTF. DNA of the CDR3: TGTGCCAGCAGCTTAGGGGAAGGGGGCTACACCTTC.

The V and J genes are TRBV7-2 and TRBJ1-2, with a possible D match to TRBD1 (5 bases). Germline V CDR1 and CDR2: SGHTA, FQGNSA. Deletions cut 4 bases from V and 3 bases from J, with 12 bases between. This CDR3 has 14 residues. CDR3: CASSWQAGDYGYTF. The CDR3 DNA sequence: TGTGCCAGCAGCTGGCAGGCGGGGGACTATGGCTACACCTTC.

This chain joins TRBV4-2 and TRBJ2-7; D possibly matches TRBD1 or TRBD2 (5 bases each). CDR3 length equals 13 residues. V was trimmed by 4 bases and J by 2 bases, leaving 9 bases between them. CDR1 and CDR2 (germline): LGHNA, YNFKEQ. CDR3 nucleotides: TGTGCCAGCAGCCCGCCGGGGCCCTACGAGCAGTACTTC. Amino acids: CASSPPGPYEQYF.